What follows are 9 T cell receptor beta chains derived from one specimen sequenced in a study of Ad26.COV2.S vaccination and SARS-CoV-2 variants. The protocol was immunoSEQ multiplex PCR, while the TCRdb copy is restricted to in-frame clones and leaves out a portion. The sample records about 500,000 clones, 80% to 90% being singletons. Stated treatment: roughly 19 received Ad26.COV2.S at low or high dose, single or two shots; 5 received placebo; per-sample allocation not given. Following the first vaccine or placebo injection, samples were taken on day 63. The sequences come from peripheral blood, collected in a trial of Ad26.COV2.S vaccine versus placebo. Every receptor here comes from a person between 18 and 65 years old who received the Ad26.COV2.S COVID-19 vaccine or a placebo.

The V gene is TRBV3-1 (or the pseudogene TRBV3-2), the J gene TRBJ2-5, with D possibly being TRBD2 (5 bases). Germline CDR1 reads LGHDT; CDR2 reads YNNKEL (reference sequence). The V end lost 5 bases, the J end lost 1 base, and 8 bases lay between the germline ends. The CDR3 runs to 13 residues. The CDR3: CASSSRVQETQYF. The CDR3 coding sequence is TGTGCCAGCAGCTCGCGGGTCCAAGAGACCCAGTACTTC.

The J gene is TRBJ2-4, the V gene TRBV4-3; D may match TRBD1 or TRBD2 (5 bases each). The germline V and J ends were trimmed by 3 bases and 3 bases, with 12 bases remaining between them. CDR1 and CDR2 from the germline V gene are LGHNA and YSLEER. This CDR3 has 15 amino acids. CDR3 nucleotides: TGCGCCAGCAGCCAGTTGGGGGTCGGCAAAAACATTCAGTACTTC. The encoded protein is CASSQLGVGKNIQYF.

CDR3 sequence: CASSRTGAHQPQHF. As DNA, the CDR3 is TGTGCCAGCAGCCGAACCGGGGCCCATCAGCCCCAGCATTTT. This sequence joins TRBV7-8 and TRBJ1-5, with D perhaps matching TRBD1 (5 bases). V was shortened by 5 bases and J by 5 bases, with 13 bases between the two germline ends. Germline CDR1 is SGHVS and CDR2 is FQNEAQ. The CDR3 consists of 14 residues. Based on the CDR3 plus reference TRBV7-8 and TRBJ1-5, the full variable domain is GAGVSQSPRYKVAKRGQDVALRCDPISGHVSLFWYQQALGQGPEFLTYFQNEAQLDKSGLPSDRFFAERPEGSVSTLKIQRTQQEDSAVYLCASSRTGAHQPQHFGDGTRLSIL.

J is TRBJ2-5 and V is TRBV7-9, with D uncertain. V was clipped by 2 bases and J by 3 bases, with 13 bases between them. The CDR3 covers 15 residues. The V gene's germline CDR1 is SEHNR and CDR2 FQNEAQ (reference sequence). CDR3 residues: CASSLFLGRKETQYF. The CDR3 nucleotides read TGTGCCAGCAGCTTATTTCTGGGTCGGAAAGAGACCCAGTACTTC.

The chain couples TRBV4-3 to TRBJ1-2; D is unclear. Trimming pared 1 base from V and 2 bases from J, leaving 5 bases between. Germline CDR1 and CDR2: LGHNA and YSLEER. CDR3 length: 13 amino acids. CDR3 sequence (DNA): TGCGCCAGCAGCCAAGTCCTAAACTATGGCTACACCTTC. Translating it yields CASSQVLNYGYTF.

CDR3: CASSLRGAGNGGYTF. CDR3 DNA sequence: TGCGCCAGCAGCCTAAGAGGGGCAGGGAACGGTGGCTACACCTTC. This chain links TRBV4-3 with TRBJ1-2; TRBD1 is a possible D gene (5 bases). CDR3 length: 15 residues. The ends were cut back, 4 bases at V and 7 bases at J, with 19 bases in the middle. In germline, CDR1 is LGHNA, CDR2 YSLEER.

V is TRBV5-1 and J is TRBJ1-4; D possibly corresponds to TRBD1 (6 bases). The V and J ends lost 0 bases and 8 bases respectively, with 8 bases between them. The CDR3 length is 13 residues. The germline CDR1 and CDR2 sequences are SGHRS and YFSETQ. The CDR3 DNA reads as TGCGCCAGCAGCTTGGGGGACAACGAAAAACTGTTTTTT. Translated: CASSLGDNEKLFF.

This sequence joins TRBV27 and TRBJ1-2; a possible D gene is TRBD1 (6 bases). The CDR3 sequence is 16 residues long. Trimming took 10 bases from V and 5 from J, leaving 26 bases between them. Germline CDR1 is MNHEY and CDR2 is SMNVEV (reference sequence). The CDR3 bases are TGTGCCACTGGGGCGTCGGGTCTGGGGGCAAGGTATGGCTACACCTTC. Protein product: CATGASGLGARYGYTF.

The CDR3 coding sequence is TGTGCCAGCAGTTACCGTCAGGCGAAGTACAATGAGCAGTTCTTC. As protein: CASSYRQAKYNEQFF. The chain links TRBV6-5 to TRBJ2-1; D is unclear. The V end lost 2 bases, the J end lost 4 bases, and 12 bases lay between the germline ends. Germline V gene lookup returns CDR1 MNHEY and CDR2 SVGAGI. The CDR3 contains 15 residues.